Listed below are T cell receptor beta chains from one sample, sequenced in a study of PD-1 blockade in classical Hodgkin lymphoma. Using immunoSEQ multiplex PCR, the repertoire was profiled, and TCRdb retains in-frame clones only, with some absent. The table has some 15,000 clones, about 88% seen once; the top ten hold approximately 0.9%. Sequenced material: CD4+ T cells from blood, taken before the fourth cycle of nivolumab. All receptors derive from a human donor with classical Hodgkin lymphoma. The CDR3 runs from the conserved cysteine through the conserved F or W. The D gene is left open where the match is weak. Clone size is shown for a subset of rows, as once, few, many or a class of expanded clone.

abundance	v_gene	d_gene	CDR3aa
once	TRBV2	NA	CASSEGTRFGSPLHF
NA	TRBV6-1	TRBD1	CASSEVMTGWDF
NA	TRBV7-2	NA	CASNPFGAGSSNEQFF
NA	TRBV7-2	NA	CASSLVGGDGYTF
NA	TRBV18	NA	CASSPSRAGELFF
NA	TRBV4-1	NA	CASSQERFDSGNTIYF
NA	TRBV7-2	TRBD1	CASSYDRASTDTQYF
once	TRBV7-9	TRBD1	CASSLGQGAYNEQFF
NA	TRBV28	TRBD2	CASSPELASSTDTQYF
NA	TRBV7-2	NA	CASNSQAGDQETQYF
once	TRBV7-2	NA	CASSLGRYNQPQHF
once	TRBV6-5	NA	CASSYSASPLHF
NA	TRBV7-9	TRBD2	CASSLAGGYNEQFF
NA	TRBV6-6	NA	CASSRGGGRNGNTIYF
NA	TRBV10-3	NA	CAIRRSGTSYEQYF
few	TRBV5-6	TRBD1	CASYTGTGNQETQYF
NA	TRBV7-2	TRBD2	CASSLFSGGGTQYF
NA	TRBV25-1	NA	CASSGGPYEQYF
NA	TRBV18	NA	CASSPPAGRTAMIQPQHF
NA	TRBV27	TRBD1	CASSPRPGTGNPYGYTF
NA	TRBV27	NA	CASGTFGRYEQYF
NA	TRBV6-1	NA	CASSDRLGQPQHF
once	TRBV7-2	NA	CASSSPLLGRINTEAFF
NA	TRBV11-2	NA	CASSPAGLTYEQYF
once	TRBV10-1	NA	CASSGGSNTGELFF
NA	TRBV21-1	NA	CASSKSSVDRAGLAGTPFPYEQYF
few	TRBV5-1	NA	CASSQQETQYF
NA	TRBV9	NA	CASSVAHMWDEQYF
few	TRBV4-2	NA	CASSQDSQGRSPLHF
NA	TRBV9	NA	CASSVLGGYGYTF
NA	TRBV5-6	NA	CASSPGLPLLAHEQYF
NA	TRBV6-5	NA	CASSLPGANVLTF
NA	TRBV28	TRBD2	CAIRRGGRASGSYNEQFF
few	TRBV6-1	TRBD2	CASSEYGGFTGELFF
NA	TRBV6-5	NA	CASSYWDTPNEQFF
NA	TRBV4-1	NA	CASSLPPGRGKETQYF
NA	TRBV6-1	NA	CASRIYGYTF
NA	TRBV18	TRBD1	CASSPRTGATDTQYF
NA	TRBV2	NA	CASSTGPPYEQYF
NA	TRBV7-8	TRBD2	CASSFLAGASNTGELFF
NA	TRBV7-9	TRBD1	CASSPGTGDNTEAFF
NA	TRBV7-6	NA	CASSLSGYEQYF
once	TRBV7-9	NA	CASSLIGGYTF
NA	TRBV11-2	NA	CASRVEGGFVTGELFF
NA	TRBV7-2	TRBD2	CASTPSWGGPYEQYF
NA	TRBV7-3	NA	CASSLVSIDTQYF
NA	TRBV27	NA	CASSFDPTGSYEQYF
NA	TRBV18	NA	CASSPQRFRDTIYF
NA	TRBV6-4	TRBD2	CASSATSGGTNTGELFF
few	TRBV7-9	NA	CASSAYVQGWRSPLHF
NA	TRBV19	TRBD1	CASSATGWGDEKLFF
NA	TRBV21-1	NA	CASTILYTGLGMLHGYTF
NA	TRBV28	NA	CASSFQPYEQYF